What follows describes a single T cell receptor (beta chain). The target antigen is unknown. Germline CDR1 reads MNHEY; CDR2 reads SVGAGI. CDR3 size: 12 residues. The V end lost 6 bases, the J end lost 5 bases, and 10 bases lay between the germline ends. This sample was taken from a study of neoadjuvant anti-PD-1 for oral cavity cancer. Study details: Patients without progression got a fourth dose around day 43.

Using immunoSEQ multiplex PCR, the repertoire was profiled, and TCRdb retains in-frame clones only, with some absent. The table records just over 65,000 clones, 70% to 90% of them present only once. Whole-study results and caveats: Higher pretreatment Treg/Th17 ratios tracked higher pretreatment blood clonality. Each response group had just a few patients in TCR analyses.

The time point was: after neoadjuvant nivolumab, at surgical resection. The chain recombines TRBV6-5 with TRBJ1-1; D not resolved. The sample was PBMCs, taken after nivolumab (anti-PD-1) treatment. The TCR originated in a person aged 40-85 years with oral cavity squamous cell carcinoma. The chain's CDR3 is CASSTIGTEAFF. CDR3 nucleotide sequence: TGTGCCAGCAGCACCATAGGGACTGAAGCTTTCTTT.